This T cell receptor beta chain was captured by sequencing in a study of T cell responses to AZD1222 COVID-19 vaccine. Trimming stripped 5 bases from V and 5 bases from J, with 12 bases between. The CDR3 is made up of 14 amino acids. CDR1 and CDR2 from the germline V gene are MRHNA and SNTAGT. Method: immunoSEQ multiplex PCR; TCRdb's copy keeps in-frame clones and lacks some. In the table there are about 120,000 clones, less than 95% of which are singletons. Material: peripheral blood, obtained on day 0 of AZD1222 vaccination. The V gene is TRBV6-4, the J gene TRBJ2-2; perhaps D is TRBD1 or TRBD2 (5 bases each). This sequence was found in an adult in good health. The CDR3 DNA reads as TGTGCCAGCAGTCTGGGGGTAGGGACCGGGGAGCTGTTTTTT. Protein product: CASSLGVGTGELFF.